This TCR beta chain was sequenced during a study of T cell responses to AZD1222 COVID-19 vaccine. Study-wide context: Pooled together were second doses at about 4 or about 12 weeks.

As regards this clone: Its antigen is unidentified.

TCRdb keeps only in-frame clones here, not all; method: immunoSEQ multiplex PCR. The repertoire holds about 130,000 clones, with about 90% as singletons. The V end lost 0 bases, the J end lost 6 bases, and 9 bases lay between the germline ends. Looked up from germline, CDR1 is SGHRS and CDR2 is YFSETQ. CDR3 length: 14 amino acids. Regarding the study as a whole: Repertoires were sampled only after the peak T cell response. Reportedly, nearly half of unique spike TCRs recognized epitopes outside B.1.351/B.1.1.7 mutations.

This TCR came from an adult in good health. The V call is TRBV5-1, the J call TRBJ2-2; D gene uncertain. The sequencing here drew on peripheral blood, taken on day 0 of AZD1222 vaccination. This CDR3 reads CASSLEASPGELFF. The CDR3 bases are TGCGCCAGCAGCTTGGAGGCCTCTCCCGGGGAGCTGTTTTTT.